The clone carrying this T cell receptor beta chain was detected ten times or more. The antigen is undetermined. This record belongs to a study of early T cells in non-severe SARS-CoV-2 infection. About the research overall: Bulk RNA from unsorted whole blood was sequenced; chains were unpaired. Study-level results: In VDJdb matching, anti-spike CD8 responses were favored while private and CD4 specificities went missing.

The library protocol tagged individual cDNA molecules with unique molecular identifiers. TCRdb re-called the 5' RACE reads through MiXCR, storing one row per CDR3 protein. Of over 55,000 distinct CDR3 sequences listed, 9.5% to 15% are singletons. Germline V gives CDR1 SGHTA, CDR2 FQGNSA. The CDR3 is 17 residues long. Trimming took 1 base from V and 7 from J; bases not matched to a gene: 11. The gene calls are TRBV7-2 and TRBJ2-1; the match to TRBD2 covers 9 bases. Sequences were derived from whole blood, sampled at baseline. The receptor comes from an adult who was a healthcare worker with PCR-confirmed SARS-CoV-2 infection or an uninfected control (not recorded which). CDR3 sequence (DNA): TGTGCCAGCAGCTTAGGGCCTGCGGGGGGGCTTCGGAATGAGCAGTTCTTC. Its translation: CASSLGPAGGLRNEQFF.